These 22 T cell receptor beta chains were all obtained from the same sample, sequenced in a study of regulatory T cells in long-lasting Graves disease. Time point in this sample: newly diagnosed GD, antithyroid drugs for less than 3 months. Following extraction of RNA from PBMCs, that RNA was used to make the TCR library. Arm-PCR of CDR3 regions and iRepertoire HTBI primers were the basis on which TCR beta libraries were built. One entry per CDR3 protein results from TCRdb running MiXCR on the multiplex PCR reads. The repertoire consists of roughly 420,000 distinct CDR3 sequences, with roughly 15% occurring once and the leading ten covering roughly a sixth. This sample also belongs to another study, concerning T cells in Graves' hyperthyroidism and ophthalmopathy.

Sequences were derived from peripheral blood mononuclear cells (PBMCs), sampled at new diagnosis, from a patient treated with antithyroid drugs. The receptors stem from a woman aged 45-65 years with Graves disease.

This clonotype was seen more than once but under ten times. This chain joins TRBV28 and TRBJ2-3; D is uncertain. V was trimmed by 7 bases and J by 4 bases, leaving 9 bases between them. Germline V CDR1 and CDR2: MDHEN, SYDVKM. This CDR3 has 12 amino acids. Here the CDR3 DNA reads TGTGCCAGCACGGGTGTGGCAGATACGCAGTATTTT. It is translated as CASTGVADTQYF.

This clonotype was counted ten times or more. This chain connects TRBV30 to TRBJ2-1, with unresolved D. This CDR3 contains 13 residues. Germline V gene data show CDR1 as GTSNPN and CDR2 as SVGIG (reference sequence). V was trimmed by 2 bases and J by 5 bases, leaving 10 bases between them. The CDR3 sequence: CAWSSESNNEQFF. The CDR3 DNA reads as TGTGCCTGGAGTTCCGAGAGCAACAATGAGCAGTTCTTC.

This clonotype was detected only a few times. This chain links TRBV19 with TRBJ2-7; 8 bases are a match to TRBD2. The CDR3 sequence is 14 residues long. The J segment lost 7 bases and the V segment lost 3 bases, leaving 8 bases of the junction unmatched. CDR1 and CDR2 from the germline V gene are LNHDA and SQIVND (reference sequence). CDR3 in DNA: TGTGCCAGTAGTATGTTTGAGCGGGAGTGGGAGCAGTACTTC. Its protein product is CASSMFEREWEQYF.

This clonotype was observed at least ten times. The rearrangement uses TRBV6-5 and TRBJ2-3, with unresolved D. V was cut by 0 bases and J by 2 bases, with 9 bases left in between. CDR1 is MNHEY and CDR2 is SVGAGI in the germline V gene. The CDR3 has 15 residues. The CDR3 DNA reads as TGTGCCAGCAGTTACTCGAGGAGACTCACAGATACGCAGTATTTT. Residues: CASSYSRRLTDTQYF.

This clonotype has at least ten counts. CDR3 region: CASSLGGRGASTDTQYF. The CDR3 coding sequence is TGTGCCAGCAGCTTAGGCGGGCGGGGTGCTAGCACAGATACGCAGTATTTT. This chain links TRBV7-2 with TRBJ2-3, with D tentatively TRBD2 (6 bases). The CDR3 loop spans 17 amino acids. Germline-derived CDR1 and CDR2 are SGHTA and FQGNSA. Trimming removed 1 base at V and 0 bases at J, with 14 bases between.

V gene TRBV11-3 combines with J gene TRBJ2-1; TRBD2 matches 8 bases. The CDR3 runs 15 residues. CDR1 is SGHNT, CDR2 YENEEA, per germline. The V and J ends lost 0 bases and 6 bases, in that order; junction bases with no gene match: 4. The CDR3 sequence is CASSLEAGVGNEQFF. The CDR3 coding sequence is TGTGCCAGCAGCTTAGAAGCGGGAGTGGGCAATGAGCAGTTCTTC.

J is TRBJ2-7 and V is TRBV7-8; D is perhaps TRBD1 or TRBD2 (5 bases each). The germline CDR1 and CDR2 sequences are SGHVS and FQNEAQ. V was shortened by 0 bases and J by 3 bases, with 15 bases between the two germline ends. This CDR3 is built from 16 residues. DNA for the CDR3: TGTGCCAGCAGCTTAGCGACGGGACGGAAGAGCTACGAGCAGTACTTC. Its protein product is CASSLATGRKSYEQYF.

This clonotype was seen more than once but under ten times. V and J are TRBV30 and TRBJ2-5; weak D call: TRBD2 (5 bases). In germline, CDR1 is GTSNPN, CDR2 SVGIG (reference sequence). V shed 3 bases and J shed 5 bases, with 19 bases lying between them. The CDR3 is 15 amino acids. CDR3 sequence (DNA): TGTGCCTGGAGACCATTCCTGACTGGCGGGGAGACCCAGTACTTC. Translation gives CAWRPFLTGGETQYF.

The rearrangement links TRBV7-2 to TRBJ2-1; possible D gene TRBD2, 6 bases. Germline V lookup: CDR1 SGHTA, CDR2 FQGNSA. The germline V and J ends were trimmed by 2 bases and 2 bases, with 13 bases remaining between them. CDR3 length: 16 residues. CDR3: CASSLTTSLTYNEQFF. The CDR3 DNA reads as TGTGCCAGCAGCTTAACAACTAGCTTAACCTACAATGAGCAGTTCTTC.

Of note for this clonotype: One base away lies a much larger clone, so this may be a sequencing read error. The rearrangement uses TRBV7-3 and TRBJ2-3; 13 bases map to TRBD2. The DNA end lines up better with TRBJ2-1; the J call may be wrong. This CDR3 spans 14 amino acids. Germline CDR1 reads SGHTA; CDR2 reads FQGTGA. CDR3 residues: CASSEGLAGEVQFF. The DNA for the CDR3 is TGTGCCAGCAGCGAAGGACTAGCGGGAGAAGTGCAGTTCTTC.

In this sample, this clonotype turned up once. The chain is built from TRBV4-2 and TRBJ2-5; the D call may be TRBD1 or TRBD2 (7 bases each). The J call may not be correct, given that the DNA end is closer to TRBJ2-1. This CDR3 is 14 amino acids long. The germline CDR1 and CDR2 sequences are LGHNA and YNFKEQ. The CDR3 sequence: CASSLGRGGSEQFF. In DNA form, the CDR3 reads TGTGCCAGCAGCCTCGGCAGGGGGGGCAGTGAGCAGTTCTTC.

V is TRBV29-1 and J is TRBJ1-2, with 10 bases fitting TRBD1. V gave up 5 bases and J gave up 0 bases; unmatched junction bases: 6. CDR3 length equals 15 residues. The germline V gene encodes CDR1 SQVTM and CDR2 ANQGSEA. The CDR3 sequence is CSVIRDRGANYGYTF. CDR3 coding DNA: TGCAGCGTTATCCGGGACAGGGGAGCTAACTATGGCTACACCTTC.

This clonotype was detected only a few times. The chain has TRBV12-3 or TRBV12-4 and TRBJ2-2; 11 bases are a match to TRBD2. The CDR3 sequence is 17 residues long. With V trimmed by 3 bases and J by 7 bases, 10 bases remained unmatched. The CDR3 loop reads CASSFPLTSGVGGELFF. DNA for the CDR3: TGTGCCAGCAGTTTTCCCCTGACTAGCGGGGTGGGCGGGGAGCTGTTTTTT.

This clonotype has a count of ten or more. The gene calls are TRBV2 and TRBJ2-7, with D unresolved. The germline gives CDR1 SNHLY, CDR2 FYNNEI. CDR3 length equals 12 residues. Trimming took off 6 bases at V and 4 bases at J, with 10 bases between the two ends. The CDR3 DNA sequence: TGTGCCAGCAGATTGGACGCATACGAGCAGTACTTC. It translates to CASRLDAYEQYF.

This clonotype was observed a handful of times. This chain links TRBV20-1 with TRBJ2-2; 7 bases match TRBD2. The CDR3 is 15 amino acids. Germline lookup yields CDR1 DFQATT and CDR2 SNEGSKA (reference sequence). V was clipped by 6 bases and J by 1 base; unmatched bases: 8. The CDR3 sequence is CSAPRAGLNTGELFF. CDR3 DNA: TGCAGTGCGCCGAGAGCGGGACTGAACACCGGGGAGCTGTTTTTT.

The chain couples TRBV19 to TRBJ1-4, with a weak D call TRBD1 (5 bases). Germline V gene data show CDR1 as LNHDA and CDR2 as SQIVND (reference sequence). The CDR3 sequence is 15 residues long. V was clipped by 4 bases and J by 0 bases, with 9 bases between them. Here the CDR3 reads CASSTDTSTNEKLFF. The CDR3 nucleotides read TGTGCCAGTAGTACGGACACATCAACTAATGAAAAACTGTTTTTT. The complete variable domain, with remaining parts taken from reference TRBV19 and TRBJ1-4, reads DGGITQSPKYLFRKEGQNVTLSCEQNLNHDAMYWYRQDPGQGLRLIYYSQIVNDFQKGDIAEGYSVSREKKESFPLTVTSAQKNPTAFYLCASSTDTSTNEKLFFGSGTQLSVL.

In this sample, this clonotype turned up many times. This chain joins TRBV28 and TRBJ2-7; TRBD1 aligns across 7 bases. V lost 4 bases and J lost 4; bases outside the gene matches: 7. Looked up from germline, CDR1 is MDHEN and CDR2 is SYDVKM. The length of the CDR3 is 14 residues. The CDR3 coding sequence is TGTGCCAGCAGTTCCGGGACAGTGAATTACGAGCAGTACTTC. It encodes CASSSGTVNYEQYF.

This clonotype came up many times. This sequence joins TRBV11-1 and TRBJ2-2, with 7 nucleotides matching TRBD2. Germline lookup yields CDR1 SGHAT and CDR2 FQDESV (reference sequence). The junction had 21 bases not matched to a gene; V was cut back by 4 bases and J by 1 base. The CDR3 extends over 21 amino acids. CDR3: CASSSASALAVQTLNTGELFF. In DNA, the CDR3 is TGTGCCAGCAGCTCAGCCAGTGCCCTAGCGGTACAGACGTTGAACACCGGGGAGCTGTTTTTT.

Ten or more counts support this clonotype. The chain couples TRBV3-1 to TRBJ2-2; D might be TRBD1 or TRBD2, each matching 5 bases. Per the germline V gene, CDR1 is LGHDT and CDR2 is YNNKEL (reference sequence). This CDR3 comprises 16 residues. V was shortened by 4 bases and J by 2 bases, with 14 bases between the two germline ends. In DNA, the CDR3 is TGTGCCAGCAGCCCCGACCGGGACGGAAACACCGGGGAGCTGTTTTTT. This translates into CASSPDRDGNTGELFF.

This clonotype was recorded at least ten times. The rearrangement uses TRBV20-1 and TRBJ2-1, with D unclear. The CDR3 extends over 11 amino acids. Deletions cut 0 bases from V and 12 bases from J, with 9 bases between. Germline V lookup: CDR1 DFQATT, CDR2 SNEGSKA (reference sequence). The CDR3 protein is CSARDQLAQFF. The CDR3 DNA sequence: TGCAGTGCTAGAGATCAACTTGCGCAGTTCTTC.

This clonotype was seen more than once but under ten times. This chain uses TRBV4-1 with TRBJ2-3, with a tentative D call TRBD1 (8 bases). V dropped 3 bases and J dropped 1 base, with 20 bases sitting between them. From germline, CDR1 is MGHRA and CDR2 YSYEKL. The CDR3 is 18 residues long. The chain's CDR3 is CASSQVLSGTGGTDTQYF. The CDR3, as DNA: TGCGCCAGCAGCCAGGTCTTAAGCGGGACAGGCGGCACAGATACGCAGTATTTT.

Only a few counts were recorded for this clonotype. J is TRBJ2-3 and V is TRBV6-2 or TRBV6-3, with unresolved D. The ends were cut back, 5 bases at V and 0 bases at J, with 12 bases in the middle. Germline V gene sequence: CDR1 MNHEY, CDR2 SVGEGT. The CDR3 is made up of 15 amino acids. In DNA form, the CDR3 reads TGTGCCAGCAGTCCCGACGATAGTAGCACAGATACGCAGTATTTT. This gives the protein CASSPDDSSTDTQYF.